The sequence of this T cell receptor beta chain was determined in a study of cytomegalovirus exposure and HLA in healthy donors. Study overall: As an earlier analysis found, roughly 180 million T cells yielded about 100 million unique TCR beta sequences.

Overall study results and limits: Data from an earlier analysis indicated that most TCR beta V segments were productive either about 90% or about 30% of the time.

The primer mix had 60 Vbeta and 13 Jbeta primers. In the original analysis: Some 11 million of the roughly 77 million unique TCR beta chains counted in a later analysis were shared. TCRdb's table, derived via immunoSEQ multiplex PCR, lists solely in-frame clones and lacks some. V, J and clone size were drawn from that table, and D and trimming were deduced from the DNA. The table includes approximately 220,000 clones, over 80% detected once. Note on this clone: Its target is unknown.

This receptor was identified in a boy aged 2-15 years in good health and CMV-seronegative. The specimen sequenced was PBMCs.

The CDR3 here is CATSGRQGRAADTQYF. The CDR3 DNA reads TGTGCCACCAGCGGGCGACAGGGGAGGGCGGCAGATACGCAGTATTTT. The rearrangement uses TRBV15 and TRBJ2-3; perhaps TRBD1 as D (8 bases). Looked up from germline, CDR1 is LNHNV and CDR2 is YYDKDF (reference sequence). There are 16 residues in the CDR3. The V end was cut by 5 bases, the J end by 4 bases, with 19 bases between.